This T cell receptor (beta chain) was identified in a study of shared clonotypes between healthy human individuals (dated by TCRdb to about 2020). Some background on the complete study: Two women and three men aged 18 to 49 years were included in the cohort. To increase sequencing depth and limit assay-specific biases, TCR repertoire library preparation and sequencing were carried out by different laboratories using diverse techniques. Between about 0.85 and 8.9 billion PBMCs per donor were obtained by leukapheresis. To estimate repertoire size and how much clonotypes are shared between individuals, the study performed deep sequencing of blood TCR repertoires from five healthy adults. For each donor, CD4 naive and CD4 memory were each run on three plates, CD8 naive on two plates, and CD8 memory on one plate.

Healthy HIV-negative adults with no recently reported acute infections or vaccinations were included as donors. Only Caucasian adults living in Nashville, Tennessee, USA were represented among the donors. CD4+ T cells were enriched by magnetic negative selection, after which naive cells were positively selected on CD45RA and the negative fraction was taken as the memory subset. Blood was collected by leukapheresis, and PBMCs were isolated by Ficoll-Histopaque density gradient centrifugation and then cryopreserved in liquid nitrogen vapor phase. Purity and quantity of every magnetically sorted T cell population were checked by analytical flow cytometry. From each sorted fraction, genomic DNA was isolated and quantified by UV absorbance on a Nanodrop 2000c. Using the deep immunoSEQ assay, TCR CDR3 regions were amplified from genomic DNA by multiplex PCR. For each cell subset, the extracted genomic DNA was distributed evenly across all wells of several immunoSEQ 96-well plates, and each plate served as one replicate. For sorted subsets, each replicate PCR was loaded with 200 ng genomic DNA, equivalent to 30,000 or so T cell genomes. The purified libraries were quantified using a Qubit 3.0 fluorometer, sized with a Bioanalyzer 2100, and then quantified again using the KAPA Library Quantification kit. Every immunoSEQ 96-well plate was sequenced on a dedicated single-read 150-cycle Illumina NextSeq 550 flow cell. From the authors' description of their analysis: The immunoSEQ output contained only junctional sequences without quality scores, so filtering could not match that applied to full-length reads. To assign V/J genes and CDR3, sequences were annotated against IMGT germline references using PyIR, a Python wrapper for IgBLAST v1.9. Any read was removed if the V/J assignment was weak (E-value above 1e-6), the CDR3 was missing, or the read contained stop codons, out-of-frame junctions, or ambiguous translated residues. V3J clonotypes were defined as sequences sharing the same inferred V gene, J gene, and CDR3 amino acid sequence. Percentage overlap between repertoires was computed as shared unique clonotypes divided by the size of the smaller repertoire. Three approaches were used to assess repertoire richness: RTK rarefaction, the Chao1 estimator, and Recon v2.1 estimates of unobserved clonotypes. For all TCRbeta clonotypes obtained by the gDNA method from a few donors, generation probabilities were computed with OLGA. TCRdb took over this immuneACCESS table, retaining in-frame rearrangements with V and J assigned. Such tables are incomplete; in checked studies, under half of the missing clones stem from an unresolved V gene, and the remainder is unexplained. Clonal size and the V and J genes are those of that table, whereas D and trimming came from the DNA. Across this sample there are about 1 million clones, with 75% seen only once. The ten largest clonotypes hold about 1.5% of the sample.

The research as a whole found: Because the study included only a small number of donors, the genetic and exposure-history diversity represented was limited. Across several donors, about 5% of naive CD4, roughly 3.3% of naive CD8, under 2.5% of memory CD4, and over 0.35% of memory CD8 clonotypes were shared. Rarefaction of sorted-subset datasets indicated incomplete sequencing despite the large sequencing depth. Pairwise subsampling indicated that sequencing depth was expected to affect the degree of clonotype sharing among donors. Sampling was limited to blood, and TCR repertoires in tissue likely differ from TCR repertoires in blood. Larger estimated clonotype richness was generally found for naive subsets than for memory subsets. Compared with non-shared clonotypes, clonotypes shared by all four sorted-subset donors had higher generation probabilities.

Points on this clone: No antigen is known for it. No base quality values were provided; no much bigger clone lies one nucleotide off.

Sequenced sample: memory CD4+ T cells sorted from blood. This sample's cell subset or site label indicates: CD45RA-negative fraction. This sequence was found in a man aged 18 to 29 in good health.

The CDR3: CASKVSSAEDQPQHF. The bases read TGTGCCAGCAAGGTTTCGTCGGCGGAAGATCAGCCCCAGCATTTT. The V gene is TRBV9 and the J gene is TRBJ1-5; no confident D gene assignment can be made. Relative to germline, V is 6 bases shorter and J is 5 bases shorter, with 18 bases between their ends. The CDR3 contains 15 residues, cysteine and phenylalanine counted. The read is trimmed to its CDR3 DNA, 45 bases read in frame from base 1. According to the germline V gene, CDR1 reads SGDLS and CDR2 reads YYNGEE. With the rest looked up from the reference TRBV9 and TRBJ1-5 genes rather than sequenced, the full variable domain is DSGVTQTPKHLITATGQRVTLRCSPRSGDLSVYWYQQSLDQGLQFLIQYYNGEERAKGNILERFSAQQFPDLHSELNLSSLELGDSALYFCASKVSSAEDQPQHFGDGTRLSIL.